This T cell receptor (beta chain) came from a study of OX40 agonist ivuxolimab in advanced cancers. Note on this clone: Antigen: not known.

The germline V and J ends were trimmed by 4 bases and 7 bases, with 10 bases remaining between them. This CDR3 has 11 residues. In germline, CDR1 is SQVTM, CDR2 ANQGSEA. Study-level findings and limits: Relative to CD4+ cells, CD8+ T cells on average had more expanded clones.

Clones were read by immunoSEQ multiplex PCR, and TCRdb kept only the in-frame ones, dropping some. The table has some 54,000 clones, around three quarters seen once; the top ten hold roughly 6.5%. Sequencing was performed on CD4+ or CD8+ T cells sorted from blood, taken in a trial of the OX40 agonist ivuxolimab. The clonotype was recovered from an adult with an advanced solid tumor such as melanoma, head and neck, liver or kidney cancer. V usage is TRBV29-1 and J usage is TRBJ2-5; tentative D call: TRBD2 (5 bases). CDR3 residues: CSVGLGGTQYF. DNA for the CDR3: TGCAGCGTTGGGCTAGGAGGGACCCAGTACTTC.